This TCR beta chain was identified in a study of cytomegalovirus exposure and HLA in healthy donors. Study results and caveats: What TCR beta sequences reportedly achieved was accurate prediction of HLA-A and HLA-B alleles in most subjects.

Germline V gene sequence: CDR1 SEHNR, CDR2 FQNEAQ (reference sequence). V shed 4 bases, J shed 0 bases, and the junction held 1 base outside the gene matches. CDR3 length: 14 amino acids. A note on this clone: Its matching antigen is unknown.

The PCR ran on 60 Vbeta and 13 Jbeta primers. Authors' processing steps: Later, an analysis found around 77 million unique TCR beta chains, and roughly 9.9 million of these were shared. Clones were sequenced by immunoSEQ multiplex PCR, and TCRdb holds only the in-frame ones, with some missing. V and J calls and clone size are those listed in that table; D and trimming were worked out from the DNA. This table holds about 190,000 clones, about 86% found once. Sequenced material: PBMCs. This sequence originates from a woman in her twenties or thirties in good health and CMV-seronegative. This chain links TRBV7-9 with TRBJ2-3, with 7 bases that match TRBD1. CDR3 region: CASSWGQSTDTQYF. The CDR3 coding sequence is TGTGCCAGCAGCTGGGGACAGAGCACAGATACGCAGTATTTT.